Shown below are 5 T cell receptor beta chains from a single sample sequenced in a study of shared clonotypes between healthy human individuals. Assay used: immunoSEQ multiplex PCR; TCRdb lists only in-frame clones, some missing. The sample has roughly 650,000 clones; roughly 97% are singletons. Sequences were obtained from naive CD4+ T cells sorted from blood. This sample's subset: CD45RA+ positively selected. All receptors derive from a woman younger than 45 in good health.

This chain connects TRBV29-1 to TRBJ2-6; tentatively, D is TRBD1 (6 bases). Trimming took 7 bases from V and 2 from J, leaving 9 bases between them. This CDR3 has 13 amino acids. Germline V gene sequence: CDR1 SQVTM, CDR2 ANQGSEA. CDR3 loop: CSAHRAGANVLTF. CDR3 DNA sequence: TGCAGCGCCCACAGGGCTGGGGCCAACGTCCTGACTTTC.

The DNA of the CDR3 is TGCGCCAGCAGCTTATCACGCACTAGCGGGAGGATTTACGAGCAGTACTTC. Its translation: CASSLSRTSGRIYEQYF. V usage is TRBV5-1 and J usage is TRBJ2-7; 12 nucleotides align to TRBD2. CDR1 and CDR2 (germline): SGHRS, YFSETQ. V shed 2 bases, J shed 4 bases, and the junction held 10 bases outside the gene matches. The length of the CDR3 is 17 residues. The whole variable domain, remainder taken from reference TRBV5-1 and TRBJ2-7, is KAGVTQTPRYLIKTRGQQVTLSCSPISGHRSVSWYQQTPGQGLQFLFEYFSETQRNKGNFPGRFSGRQFSNSRSEMNVSTLELGDSALYLCASSLSRTSGRIYEQYFGPGTRLTVT.

The V gene is TRBV6-5, the J gene TRBJ2-5, with 11 nucleotides matching TRBD2. V dropped 6 bases and J dropped 11; count of bases not matched to a gene: 11. In germline, CDR1 is MNHEY, CDR2 SVGAGI. CDR3 length equals 14 residues. The CDR3 DNA reads TGTGCCAGCAGCAGACTAGCGGGATCGGTGGAGCAGTACTTC. Protein product: CASSRLAGSVEQYF.

The chain recombines TRBV5-1 with TRBJ1-4, with TRBD1 matching 7 bases. V shed 4 bases, J shed 8 bases, and the junction held 11 bases outside the gene matches. The CDR3 covers 15 residues. Per the germline V gene, CDR1 is SGHRS and CDR2 is YFSETQ. The CDR3 is CASSPKTGVGEKLFF. The CDR3 bases are TGCGCCAGCAGCCCCAAAACAGGGGTAGGGGAAAAACTGTTTTTT.

The CDR3 is CASSQEGSGNTIYF. For the CDR3, the DNA is TGCGCCAGCAGCCAAGAGGGCTCTGGAAACACCATATATTTT. This chain links TRBV4-1 with TRBJ1-3; no clear D. The CDR3 loop spans 14 amino acids. Trimming removed 0 bases at V and 0 bases at J, with 3 bases between. Germline values: CDR1 MGHRA, CDR2 YSYEKL.